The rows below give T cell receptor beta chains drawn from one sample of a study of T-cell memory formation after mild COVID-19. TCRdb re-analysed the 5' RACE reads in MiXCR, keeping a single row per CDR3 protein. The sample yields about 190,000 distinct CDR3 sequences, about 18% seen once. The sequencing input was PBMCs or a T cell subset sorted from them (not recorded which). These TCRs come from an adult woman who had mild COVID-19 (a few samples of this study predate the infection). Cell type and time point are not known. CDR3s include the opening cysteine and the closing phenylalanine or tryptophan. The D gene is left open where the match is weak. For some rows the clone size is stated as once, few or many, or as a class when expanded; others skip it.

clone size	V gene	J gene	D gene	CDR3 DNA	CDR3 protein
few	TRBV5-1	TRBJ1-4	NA	TGCGCCAGCAGCTTAAGGCCCACCCGGGACGAAAAACTGTTTTTT	CASSLRPTRDEKLFF
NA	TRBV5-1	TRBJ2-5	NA	TGCGCCAGCGCGATGGACTACCAAGAGACCCAGTACTTC	CASAMDYQETQYF
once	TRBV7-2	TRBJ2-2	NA	TGTGCCAGCAGTCTTACCGGGACCGACGGGGCCGGGGAGCTGTTTTTT	CASSLTGTDGAGELFF
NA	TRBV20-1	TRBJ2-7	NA	TGCATTGCTAGTCTTGACAGGCAGCAGGCTGGGCAGTACTTC	CIASLDRQQAGQYF
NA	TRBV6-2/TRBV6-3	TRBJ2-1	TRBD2	TGTGCCAGCAGGGGGACCGGGACTAACAACAATGAGCAGTTCTTC	CASRGTGTNNNEQFF
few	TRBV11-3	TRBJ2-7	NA	TGTGCCAGCAGCCCGGTACGACAGGAATACGAGCAGTACTTC	CASSPVRQEYEQYF
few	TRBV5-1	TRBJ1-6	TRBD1	TGCGCCAGCAGCCCTGGACAGGAGAATTCACCCCTCCACTTT	CASSPGQENSPLHF
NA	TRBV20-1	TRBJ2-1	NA	TGCAGTGCTAGAGATGGGGTCTGGATCGGCTACAATGAGCAGTTCTTC	CSARDGVWIGYNEQFF
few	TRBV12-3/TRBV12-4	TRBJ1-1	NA	TGTGCCAGCTCCCCCACCAGGGATCTCACTGAAGCTTTCTTT	CASSPTRDLTEAFF
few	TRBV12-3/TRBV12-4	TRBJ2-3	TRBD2	TGTGCCAGCAGCCTAGCGGGGGCGCCATCAATAACGCAGTATTTT	CASSLAGAPSITQYF
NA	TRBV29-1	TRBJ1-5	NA	TGCAGCGTTCCCGGGGTCGGCGGCAATCAGCCCCAGCATTTT	CSVPGVGGNQPQHF
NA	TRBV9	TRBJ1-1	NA	TGTGCCAGCAGCGTAATCGGACCGAACACTGAAGCTTTCTTT	CASSVIGPNTEAFF
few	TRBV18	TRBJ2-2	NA	TGTGCCAGCTCACCACGGCGCGGGGAGCTGTTTTTT	CASSPRRGELFF
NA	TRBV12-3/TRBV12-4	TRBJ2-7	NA	TGTGCCAGCAGTTTAGGCGGGTTTACGTACGAGCAGTACTTC	CASSLGGFTYEQYF
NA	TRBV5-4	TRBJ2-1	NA	TGTGCCAGCAGCCTTCGATTCCGAGAGCAGTTCTTC	CASSLRFREQFF
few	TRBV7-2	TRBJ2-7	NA	TGTGCCAGCAGCTTAGCGCTTCGGACCACCTACGAGCAGTACTTC	CASSLALRTTYEQYF
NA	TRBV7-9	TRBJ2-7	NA	TGTGCCAGCAGCTTTTCAGACTACGAGCAGTACTTC	CASSFSDYEQYF
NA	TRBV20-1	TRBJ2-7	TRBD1	TGCAGTGCTAGACCTGGGACAGGGGGCACCTACGAGCAGTACTTC	CSARPGTGGTYEQYF
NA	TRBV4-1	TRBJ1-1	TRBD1	TGCGCCAGCAGCCACTTTCTTCGGACAGGGGGCTACACTGAAGCTTTCTTT	CASSHFLRTGGYTEAFF
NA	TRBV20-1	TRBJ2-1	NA	TGCAGTCGGGATCCTACTAATGAGCAGTTCTTC	CSRDPTNEQFF
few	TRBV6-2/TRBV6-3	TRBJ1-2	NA	TGTGCCAGCAGCGCCTCGTTGAACTATGGCTACACCTTC	CASSASLNYGYTF
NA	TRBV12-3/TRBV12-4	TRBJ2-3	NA	TGTGCCAGCAGGAGGGGGGGGACAGATACGCAGTATTTT	CASRRGGTDTQYF
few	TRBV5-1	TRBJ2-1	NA	TGCGCCAGCAGCCTATCAGGTGGGGCTGAGGGTGAGCAGTTCTTC	CASSLSGGAEGEQFF
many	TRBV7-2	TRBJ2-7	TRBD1	TGTGCCAGCGGCTCAGACAGGGGCTACGAGCAGTACTTC	CASGSDRGYEQYF
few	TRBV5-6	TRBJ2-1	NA	TGTGCCAGCAGCTTAGGCGTAGAAAAGGGTTACAATGAGCAGTTCTTC	CASSLGVEKGYNEQFF
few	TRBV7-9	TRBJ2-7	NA	TGTGCCAGCAGCCGGCCGGCGACGCCCTACGAGCAGTACTTC	CASSRPATPYEQYF
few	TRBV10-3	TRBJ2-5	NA	TGTGCCATCAGTGAGTCGACGGGGGGCACGGAGACCCAGTACTTC	CAISESTGGTETQYF
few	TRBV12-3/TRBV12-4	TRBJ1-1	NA	TGTGCCAGCAGTTTGAGTGGGGGCTGGGGGAACACTGAAGCTTTCTTT	CASSLSGGWGNTEAFF
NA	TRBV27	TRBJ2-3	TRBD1	TGTGCCAGCAGTTCCGGACAGGGGGAGAGGACAGATACGCAGTATTTT	CASSSGQGERTDTQYF
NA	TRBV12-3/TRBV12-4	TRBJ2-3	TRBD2	TGTGCCAGCAGTGCCAACTACCTCGGGACTAGCGGAAAACTGTTT	CASSANYLGTSGKLF
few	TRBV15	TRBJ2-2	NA	TGTGCCACCAGCAGAGATCTAGTGGGATCAAACACCGGGGAGCTGTTTTTT	CATSRDLVGSNTGELFF
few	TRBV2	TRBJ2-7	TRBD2	TGTGCCAGCAGTGAATGGTCGACTAGCGACGAGCAGTACTTC	CASSEWSTSDEQYF
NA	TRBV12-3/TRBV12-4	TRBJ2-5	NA	TGTGCCAGCAGTAGAAGTCCCGTCCACGAGACCCAGTACTTC	CASSRSPVHETQYF
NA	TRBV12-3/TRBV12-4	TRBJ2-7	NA	TGTGCCAGCAGCTCCCCGCAGGGGTTCTCCACTTCCGGCGAGCAGTACTTC	CASSSPQGFSTSGEQYF
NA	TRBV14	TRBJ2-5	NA	TGTGCCAGCAGCCAAAATTGGATGGAGACCCAGTACTTC	CASSQNWMETQYF
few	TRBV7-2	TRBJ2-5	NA	TGTGCCAGCGTACTAGGGTTAGCACTCCAAGAGACCCAGTACTTC	CASVLGLALQETQYF
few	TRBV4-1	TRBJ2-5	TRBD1	TGCGCCAGCAGCCGACAGGGTTCCCAAGAGACCCAGTACTTC	CASSRQGSQETQYF
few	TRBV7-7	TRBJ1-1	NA	TGTGCTAGCACTCAGACCGGGACACGGACTGAAGCTTTCTTT	CASTQTGTRTEAFF
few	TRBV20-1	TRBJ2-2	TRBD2	TGCAGTGCTAGGTCGAGCGGGGGATGGACCGGGGAGCTGTTTTTT	CSARSSGGWTGELFF
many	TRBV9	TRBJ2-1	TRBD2	TGTGCCAGCAGCGTAGCGGAACTAGCGGGGGCCTCAGGTGAGCAGTTCTTC	CASSVAELAGASGEQFF
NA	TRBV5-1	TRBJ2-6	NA	TGCGCCAGCAGCCCGGGACACCGTTCTGGGGCCAACGTCCTGACTTTC	CASSPGHRSGANVLTF
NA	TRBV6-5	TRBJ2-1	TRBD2	TGTGCCAGCAGCCCCCAACTAGCGGGGGATGAGCAGTTCTTC	CASSPQLAGDEQFF
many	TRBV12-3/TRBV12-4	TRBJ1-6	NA	TGTGCCAGCAGTCATGGGACGGTGAATTCACCCCTCCACTTT	CASSHGTVNSPLHF
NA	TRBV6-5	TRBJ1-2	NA	TGTGCCAGCAGTTACCCCGGACAGTATGGCTACACCTTC	CASSYPGQYGYTF
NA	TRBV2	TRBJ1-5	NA	TGTGCCAGCACCCCAAACATGGCGCGCGGACAGCCCCAGCATTTT	CASTPNMARGQPQHF
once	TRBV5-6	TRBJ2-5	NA	TGTGCCAGCAGCTTGCCCGGCAGCCAAGAGACCCAGTACTTC	CASSLPGSQETQYF
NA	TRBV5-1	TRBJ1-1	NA	TGCGCCAGCAGAGTGGGGATAAGCGGGAACACTGAAGCTTTCTTT	CASRVGISGNTEAFF
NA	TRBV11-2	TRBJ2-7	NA	TGTGCCAGCAGCTTAGTAACAGGGCGGACCTACGAGCAGTACTTC	CASSLVTGRTYEQYF